This TCR beta chain originates from a study of T cells in Graves' hyperthyroidism and ophthalmopathy. Germline loops: CDR1 MNHEY, CDR2 SVGEGT. Trimming took 2 bases from V and 15 from J; bases not matched to a gene: 12. The length of the CDR3 is 14 residues. General study results and limits: Patients with ophthalmopathy were separated from those with stable hyperthyroidism by a 13 V-J model.

Using RNA transcripts as the source, TCR beta CDR3 regions were amplified. Using the HTBI primer set, a first-round RT-PCR was run on the TCR CDR3. One entry per CDR3 protein, called by TCRdb with MiXCR from the multiplex PCR reads. This table has around 200,000 distinct CDR3 sequences, about 17% appearing once. Graves' hyperthyroidism qualified as stable when ophthalmopathy did not progress within 18 months. This clonotype has only a few counts. What it binds is not known. The chain recombines TRBV6-2 or TRBV6-3 with TRBJ1-5; the match to TRBD1 covers 8 bases. The clonotype originates from a man in his forties with Graves' hyperthyroidism. Sequencing was done on a sample of blood. CDR3 nucleotide sequence: TGTGCCAGCAGTTACGGGCAGGGGGCCAGAGGGTTGCATTTT. It specifies CASSYGQGARGLHF.